One sample yielded the 24 T cell receptor beta chains listed below, sequenced in a study of T cell repertoires in cytomegalovirus infection. TCRdb fed the reads into MiXCR, producing one record per CDR3 protein. The top ten clones hold around 14% of a sample with around 710,000 distinct CDR3 sequences, just under 30% of them seen once. These TCRs are of unknown antigen specificity. The source material was cultured CD8+ T cells from PBMCs, sampled from culture after CMV antigen stimulation. These receptors originate from a human donor in good health (CMV status not recorded). Some clones in this sample may be carry-over from other donors' samples.

The chain recombines TRBV11-1 with TRBJ2-3; 14 bases line up with TRBD2. The CDR3 extends over 15 amino acids. V lost 5 bases to trimming and J lost 11 bases; unmatched junction nucleotides: 9. Germline-derived CDR1 and CDR2 are SGHAT and FQDESV (reference sequence). The CDR3 DNA sequence: TGTGCCAGCAGCCTAGGGGGGACTAGCGGGAGACTGCAGTATTTT. Translation gives CASSLGGTSGRLQYF.

The CDR3 region has the DNA TGTGCCAGTAGCCGTAATAGAGCTTTCTTT. Its translation: CASSRNRAFF. The gene calls are TRBV19 and TRBJ1-1; D gene ambiguous. CDR1 LNHDA and CDR2 SQIVND come from the germline V gene (reference sequence). This CDR3 comprises 10 residues. Between the trimmed V and J ends, which lost 6 bases and 10 bases, there was a span of 9 bases.

This clonotype has more than one count but fewer than ten. V is TRBV12-3 or TRBV12-4 and J is TRBJ2-2, with D uncertain. The CDR3 is made up of 14 amino acids. The V and J ends lost 2 bases and 9 bases respectively, with 13 bases between them. Here the CDR3 reads CASSLWSSTRELFF. CDR3 bases: TGTGCCAGCAGTTTATGGAGCTCAACTCGGGAGCTGTTTTTT.

J is TRBJ2-3 and V is TRBV5-1; 7 bases align to TRBD1. Germline CDR1 reads SGHRS; CDR2 reads YFSETQ. CDR3 length equals 16 residues. V shed 1 base, J shed 3 bases, and the junction held 8 bases outside the gene matches. The chain's CDR3 is CASSLRGATGTDTQYF. The CDR3 DNA follows: TGCGCCAGCAGCTTGAGGGGCGCGACAGGGACAGATACGCAGTATTTT.

The chain couples TRBV12-3 or TRBV12-4 to TRBJ2-3; D gene uncertain. The CDR3 sequence is 13 residues long. The V end lost 4 bases, the J end lost 2 bases, and 7 bases lay between the germline ends. The CDR3 spells CASSSYLTDTQYF. The CDR3, as DNA: TGTGCCAGCAGTTCCTATCTCACAGATACGCAGTATTTT.

The chain couples TRBV19 to TRBJ1-1; the match to TRBD1 covers 8 bases. Germline V CDR1 and CDR2: LNHDA, SQIVND (reference sequence). The CDR3 runs 13 residues. V was clipped by 6 bases and J by 4 bases; unmatched bases: 4. Here the CDR3 reads CASSRQGPTEAFF. CDR3 sequence (DNA): TGTGCCAGTAGCCGACAGGGGCCCACTGAAGCTTTCTTT.

This clonotype turned up a few times. This sequence joins TRBV4-2 and TRBJ1-2, with D possibly being TRBD1 (6 bases). Trimming cost V 4 bases and J 4 bases, with 16 bases left between them. Germline V gene lookup returns CDR1 LGHNA and CDR2 YNFKEQ. The CDR3 is 15 amino acids. CDR3 sequence (DNA): TGTGCCAGCAGCCCTGAAGTGGGGGGCAGCTATGGCTACACCTTC. This codes for CASSPEVGGSYGYTF.

This clonotype was picked up a small number of times. The CDR3 loop is CASSFARDPYEQYV. The CDR3 DNA sequence: TGTGCCAGCAGTTTTGCCAGGGACCCCTACGAGCAGTACGTC. The chain carries TRBV28 and TRBJ2-7; the D call may be TRBD1 or TRBD2 (5 bases each). CDR3 size: 14 residues. Germline values: CDR1 MDHEN, CDR2 SYDVKM. Trimming took 3 bases from V and 2 from J, leaving 11 bases between them.

This rearrangement joins TRBV6-5 to TRBJ1-4; tentative D call: TRBD1 (6 bases). Trimming shortened V by 2 bases and J by 5 bases, and 9 bases separated the two germline ends. The CDR3 spans 14 residues. The germline CDR1 and CDR2 sequences are MNHEY and SVGAGI. CDR3 sequence: CASSYAQGNEKLFF. DNA for the CDR3: TGTGCCAGCAGTTACGCACAGGGAAATGAAAAACTGTTTTTT.

This clonotype was recorded a few times. This chain links TRBV7-2 with TRBJ1-2; possible D gene TRBD1, 5 bases. The V gene's germline CDR1 is SGHTA and CDR2 FQGNSA. V was cut by 3 bases and J by 4 bases, with 12 bases left in between. The length of the CDR3 is 14 residues. This CDR3 reads CASSFPQGSYGYTF. The CDR3 bases are TGTGCCAGCAGCTTTCCGCAGGGTAGCTATGGCTACACCTTC.

This sequence joins TRBV7-9 and TRBJ2-3; 8 bases map to TRBD1. From germline, CDR1 is SEHNR and CDR2 FQNEAQ (reference sequence). CDR3 length: 14 amino acids. After removal of 11 bases from V and 6 bases from J, the junction contained 13 bases not matched to a gene. The CDR3 spells CAGYGQGLGDTQYF. DNA for the CDR3: TGTGCCGGTTACGGACAGGGCCTAGGGGATACGCAGTATTTT.

The chain carries TRBV6-6 and TRBJ2-1, with 10 nucleotides matching TRBD2. The CDR3 contains 13 residues. V trimming: 5 bases; J trimming: 8 bases; junction bases outside the gene matches: 3. The V gene's germline CDR1 is MNHNY and CDR2 SVGAGI (reference sequence). CDR3 loop: CASSSGGADEQFF. The CDR3 DNA reads as TGTGCCAGCAGTAGCGGGGGGGCGGATGAGCAGTTCTTC.

This clonotype has ten or more counts. J is TRBJ1-4 and V is TRBV6-6; D is possibly TRBD1 (5 bases). Germline assignment: CDR1 MNHNY and CDR2 SVGAGI (reference sequence). Trimming shortened V by 6 bases and J by 2 bases, and 22 bases separated the two germline ends. The CDR3 contains 18 residues. CDR3 DNA: TGTGCCAGCAGCCTTAGACAGCGTTCGAGATTTACTAATGAAAAACTGTTTTTT. It specifies CASSLRQRSRFTNEKLFF.

The genes are TRBV10-3 and TRBJ2-7, with 8 bases fitting TRBD2. The junction had 10 bases not matched to a gene; V was cut back by 4 bases and J by 2 bases. Germline V lookup: CDR1 ENHRY, CDR2 SYGVKD. This CDR3 spans 16 amino acids. The CDR3 DNA follows: TGTGCCATCAGTGCGTTTTTAGCGGGGAATACCTACGAGCAGTACTTC. Translated, it gives CAISAFLAGNTYEQYF.

This clonotype was seen a handful of times. The J gene is TRBJ2-1, the V gene TRBV28, with D possibly being TRBD2 (6 bases). V was clipped by 5 bases and J by 1 base, with 27 bases between them. This CDR3 is 20 amino acids long. Germline V gene data show CDR1 as MDHEN and CDR2 as SYDVKM. CDR3 DNA sequence: TGTGCCAGCAGTCTCCCTATCCGGGACTTCCCTCGAAGGTCCTACAATGAGCAGTTCTTC. Its translation: CASSLPIRDFPRRSYNEQFF.

The chain combines TRBV5-4 with TRBJ2-5, with 9 bases matching TRBD1. Germline V gene sequence: CDR1 SGHNT, CDR2 YYREEE (reference sequence). CDR3 length: 13 residues. Trimming cost V 5 bases and J 3 bases; bases outside gene matches: 2. The CDR3 here is CASRRTGEETQYF. The CDR3 nucleotides are TGTGCCAGCAGACGGACAGGGGAAGAGACCCAGTACTTC.

In DNA form, the CDR3 reads TGTGCCAGCAGTTTTGCGTTCACAGGGAACACTGAAGCTTTCTTT. Translation: CASSFAFTGNTEAFF. The rearrangement joins TRBV6-5 to TRBJ1-1; possible D gene TRBD1, 5 bases. CDR1 and CDR2 from the germline V gene are MNHEY and SVGAGI. The CDR3 loop spans 15 amino acids. V lost 4 bases and J lost 1, with 13 bases in between.

This clonotype has ten or more counts. The chain uses TRBV6-1 and TRBJ2-3; 11 bases are a match to TRBD1. Germline CDR1 reads MNHNS; CDR2 reads SASEGT. The junction had 8 bases not matched to a gene; V was cut back by 6 bases and J by 6 bases. CDR3 length: 15 residues. This CDR3 is CASSSGTGGADTQYF. Here the CDR3 DNA reads TGTGCCAGCAGCTCCGGGACAGGGGGAGCTGATACGCAGTATTTT.

This clonotype was found many times. The chain is built from TRBV7-9 and TRBJ2-5; D gene unclear. This CDR3 comprises 14 residues. V lost 1 base and J lost 2, with 8 bases in between. Germline V gene data show CDR1 as SEHNR and CDR2 as FQNEAQ (reference sequence). The CDR3 region has the DNA TGTGCCAGCAGCTTAGAAGCCAAACAAGAGACCCAGTACTTC. Translating gives CASSLEAKQETQYF.

This clonotype showed up many times. The chain recombines TRBV7-6 with TRBJ2-2; 8 bases are shared with TRBD1. V lost 3 bases to trimming and J lost 3 bases; unmatched junction nucleotides: 6. Germline assignment: CDR1 SGHVS and CDR2 FNYEAQ. The CDR3 consists of 16 residues. Here the CDR3 DNA reads TGTGCCAGCAGCTTCCCGACAGGGGCGGACACCGGGGAGCTGTTTTTT. This codes for CASSFPTGADTGELFF.

The chain uses TRBV28 and TRBJ2-1; D ambiguous. Germline CDR1 is MDHEN and CDR2 is SYDVKM. Deletions cut 7 bases from V and 0 bases from J, with 16 bases between. The CDR3 loop spans 16 amino acids. CDR3 DNA sequence: TGTGCCAGCACTCCTTGGCAGAGGAGCTCCTACAATGAGCAGTTCTTC. Translation: CASTPWQRSSYNEQFF.

The rearrangement joins TRBV14 to TRBJ2-5; possibly TRBD2 for D (6 bases). The germline V gene encodes CDR1 SGHDN and CDR2 FVKESK. V dropped 0 bases and J dropped 5 bases, with 13 bases sitting between them. CDR3 length equals 15 residues. The CDR3 nucleotides read TGTGCCAGCAGCCAAGATCGGGGGTATCGGGAGACCCAGTACTTC. This encodes CASSQDRGYRETQYF.

This clonotype was found many times. This chain uses TRBV7-6 with TRBJ1-1; no definite D call. V lost 0 bases, J lost 4 bases, and 9 bases lay in between. In germline, CDR1 is SGHVS, CDR2 FNYEAQ. The CDR3 sequence is 14 residues long. Here the CDR3 reads CASSLAAGSTEAFF. The CDR3 nucleotides are TGTGCCAGCAGCTTAGCGGCGGGGAGCACTGAAGCTTTCTTT. The complete variable domain, with remaining parts taken from reference TRBV7-6 and TRBJ1-1, reads GAGVSQSPRYKVTKRGQDVALRCDPISGHVSLYWYRQALGQGPEFLTYFNYEAQQDKSGLPNDRFSAERPEGSISTLTIQRTEQRDSAMYRCASSLAAGSTEAFFGQGTRLTVV.

This clonotype came up a few times. The CDR3 region is CASSASNGDTQYF. CDR3 in DNA: TGTGCCAGCAGCGCGTCGAATGGGGATACGCAGTATTTT. The chain couples TRBV6-6 to TRBJ2-3; D remains unclear. This CDR3 has 13 amino acids. Looked up from germline, CDR1 is MNHNY and CDR2 is SVGAGI (reference sequence). Trimming took 6 bases from V and 6 from J, leaving 13 bases between them.